This TCR beta chain was found in a study of cytomegalovirus exposure and HLA in healthy donors. This clone has just one count. The PCR made use of 60 Vbeta and 13 Jbeta primers. The protocol was immunoSEQ multiplex PCR, while the TCRdb copy is restricted to in-frame clones and leaves out a portion. The sample contains 160,000 or so clones, 80% to 90% of which appear only once. Trimming cost V 6 bases and J 9 bases, with 24 bases left between them. The CDR3 loop spans 15 amino acids. Germline lookup yields CDR1 SQVTM and CDR2 ANQGSEA. Sequences were obtained from PBMCs. V and J are TRBV29-1 and TRBJ2-1, with D tentatively TRBD2 (7 bases). The source of this sequence is a woman in her late teens or twenties in good health and CMV-seronegative. CDR3 DNA: TGCAGCGTCCAAAAGCGACTAGCCGGGGGCGGTGAGCAGTTCTTC. Translation gives CSVQKRLAGGGEQFF.